Presented here are 32 T cell receptor beta chains from one specimen sequenced in a study of blood T cell repertoires in COVID-19. Data came from immunoSEQ multiplex PCR; TCRdb stores just in-frame clones and leaves some out. Of fewer than 350,000 clones in the sample, approximately 87% were seen once. Sequenced input: peripheral blood. The receptors were sampled from a woman aged 25 to 39 with COVID-19, enrolled during active disease.

The chain couples TRBV9 to TRBJ2-1, with D possibly matching TRBD1 (7 bases). V shed 0 bases and J shed 7 bases, with 14 bases lying between them. The CDR3 extends over 15 amino acids. Germline lookup yields CDR1 SGDLS and CDR2 YYNGEE. The CDR3 DNA reads TGTGCCAGCAGCGTAGGGAATGCAGGGGGGAATGAGCAGTTCTTC. Its translation: CASSVGNAGGNEQFF.

The rearrangement links TRBV6-5 to TRBJ2-7, with D possibly matching TRBD1 (7 bases). The V end lost 6 bases, the J end lost 3 bases, and 18 bases lay between the germline ends. The CDR3 spans 15 residues. Per germline, CDR1 MNHEY and CDR2 SVGAGI. The CDR3: CASRGGQGVFYEQYF. CDR3 sequence (DNA): TGTGCCAGCAGGGGAGGTCAGGGGGTTTTCTACGAGCAGTACTTC.

The gene calls are TRBV3-1 (or the pseudogene TRBV3-2) and TRBJ2-5, with 10 bases fitting TRBD2. CDR3 length: 17 amino acids. Germline V lookup: CDR1 LGHDT, CDR2 YNNKEL (reference sequence). The V and J ends lost 1 base and 3 bases, in that order; junction bases with no gene match: 8. The CDR3 is CASSQGGSGGAEETQYF. As DNA, the CDR3 is TGTGCCAGCAGCCAAGGGGGCAGCGGGGGGGCAGAAGAGACCCAGTACTTC.

J is TRBJ2-7 and V is TRBV3-1 (or the pseudogene TRBV3-2); 9 positions agree with TRBD1. Losses at the gene ends were 4 bases for V and 3 bases for J; bases not matched to a gene: 7. The CDR3 sequence is 15 residues long. The germline CDR1 and CDR2 sequences are LGHDT and YNNKEL (reference sequence). Written as DNA, the CDR3 is TGTGCCAGCAGCCTCCCCGGGGACAGGGTCTACGAGCAGTACTTC. It encodes CASSLPGDRVYEQYF.

The chain employs TRBV4-1 and TRBJ2-7, with D perhaps matching TRBD1 (6 bases). There are 14 residues in the CDR3. V was clipped by 5 bases and J by 3 bases, with 14 bases between them. The germline gives CDR1 MGHRA, CDR2 YSYEKL. Here the CDR3 reads CASSIRDTDYEQYF. CDR3 nucleotide sequence: TGCGCCAGCAGCATCCGGGACACGGACTACGAGCAGTACTTC.

This chain connects TRBV14 to TRBJ2-7; 9 bases are shared with TRBD1. CDR1 and CDR2 (germline): SGHDN, FVKESK. The CDR3 has 16 residues. The J segment lost 4 bases and the V segment lost 4 bases, leaving 11 bases of the junction unmatched. The CDR3: CASSLHRGQGAYEQYF. As DNA, the CDR3 is TGTGCCAGCAGCCTCCACAGGGGGCAGGGGGCTTACGAGCAGTACTTC.

The chain uses TRBV5-5 and TRBJ2-7; D is perhaps TRBD2 (5 bases). From germline, CDR1 is SGHKS and CDR2 YYEKEE (reference sequence). Deletions cut 3 bases from V and 1 base from J, with 11 bases between. CDR3 size: 14 residues. The CDR3 spells CASSSARGSYEQYF. The DNA of the CDR3 is TGTGCCAGCAGCTCCGCCCGGGGTTCCTACGAGCAGTACTTC. The complete variable domain, with remaining parts taken from reference TRBV5-5 and TRBJ2-7, reads DAGVTQSPTHLIKTRGQQVTLRCSPISGHKSVSWYQQVLGQGPQFIFQYYEKEERGRGNFPDRFSARQFPNYSSELNVNALLLGDSALYLCASSSARGSYEQYFGPGTRLTVT.

This sequence joins TRBV5-1 and TRBJ2-7; perhaps TRBD2 as D (7 bases). V was cut by 4 bases and J by 4 bases, with 18 bases left in between. Germline V lookup: CDR1 SGHRS, CDR2 YFSETQ. The CDR3 covers 15 residues. The CDR3, as DNA: TGCGCCAGCAGCACCGGGACTATAGGGGGATACGAGCAGTACTTC. Encoded protein: CASSTGTIGGYEQYF. Full variable domain (rest looked up from reference TRBV5-1 and TRBJ2-7): KAGVTQTPRYLIKTRGQQVTLSCSPISGHRSVSWYQQTPGQGLQFLFEYFSETQRNKGNFPGRFSGRQFSNSRSEMNVSTLELGDSALYLCASSTGTIGGYEQYFGPGTRLTVT.

This clone is a singleton in its sample. As DNA, the CDR3 is TGTGCCTGGACCACTTGGGGGGTCGGAAACACCATATATTTT. This gives the protein CAWTTWGVGNTIYF. The chain has TRBV30 and TRBJ1-3, with D possibly being TRBD1 (5 bases). The germline V gene has CDR1 GTSNPN and CDR2 SVGIG (reference sequence). The CDR3 is made up of 14 amino acids. V was shortened by 4 bases and J by 4 bases, with 14 bases between the two germline ends.

V and J are TRBV3-1 (or the pseudogene TRBV3-2) and TRBJ1-2; D is possibly TRBD1 (5 bases). V gave up 1 base and J gave up 4 bases, with 10 bases separating them. Germline CDR1 is LGHDT and CDR2 is YNNKEL (reference sequence). The CDR3 contains 14 residues. The CDR3 loop reads CASSQVGGSYGYTF. The CDR3 coding sequence is TGTGCCAGCAGCCAAGTGGGGGGGAGCTATGGCTACACCTTC.

V and J are TRBV19 and TRBJ1-3; no definite D call. Trimming removed 3 bases from V and 0 bases from J, with 9 bases in between. The CDR3 length is 15 residues. Germline V gene lookup returns CDR1 LNHDA and CDR2 SQIVND (reference sequence). CDR3 sequence reads: CASSISGNSGNTIYF. In DNA form, the CDR3 reads TGTGCCAGTAGTATCTCGGGGAACTCTGGAAACACCATATATTTT.

This clone was counted once. This sequence joins TRBV21-1 and TRBJ2-1; no DNA check was done on the table's D call, TRBD2. TRBV21-1 is given as a pseudogene. The CDR3 is 14 residues long. This CDR3 is CASSKESEGREQFF. The CDR3 bases are TGTGCCAGCAGCAAAGAATCGGAGGGCAGGGAGCAGTTCTTC.

In this sample, this clone turned up once. A read error may account for a junction end that differs from germline. The gene calls are TRBV5-1 and TRBJ1-2; 7 nucleotides line up with TRBD1. The germline V gene encodes CDR1 SGHRS and CDR2 YFSETQ. This CDR3 has 14 residues. CDR3 loop: CASRLEGGGLGYTF. The CDR3 region has the DNA TGCGCCAGCAGGTTGGAAGGGGGCGGTCTTGGCTACACCTTC.

This sequence joins TRBV9 and TRBJ2-1; 12 bases match TRBD2. Germline trimming cut 4 bases from V and 8 bases from J; bases unmatched to any gene: 13. The CDR3 extends over 17 amino acids. Germline CDR1 SGDLS, CDR2 YYNGEE. CDR3 bases: TGTGCCAGCAGCCGCGCTAGCGGGGGGGCTGCTCCCTATGAGCAGTTCTTC. It specifies CASSRASGGAAPYEQFF.

This clone was observed a single time. The rearrangement links TRBV11-2 to TRBJ2-7, with 7 bases lining up with TRBD1. The CDR3 consists of 15 residues. Germline CDR1 and CDR2: SGHAT and FQNNGV. Trimming removed 9 bases from V and 2 bases from J; junction bases left unmatched: 13. CDR3 protein: CASHKIRDSPYEQYF. The CDR3 DNA reads as TGTGCCAGTCACAAGATACGGGACAGTCCCTACGAGCAGTACTTC.

This clone came up a few times. The chain is built from TRBV5-4 and TRBJ2-1, with D maybe TRBD2 (5 bases). Germline V gene sequence: CDR1 SGHNT, CDR2 YYREEE (reference sequence). The V gene lost 4 bases and the J gene lost 4 bases, with 9 bases spanning the gap. This CDR3 contains 13 residues. DNA of the CDR3: TGTGCCAGCAGCGGACTGGGTTACAATGAGCAGTTCTTC. Encoded protein: CASSGLGYNEQFF.

This chain connects TRBV2 to TRBJ1-2; 8 nucleotides match TRBD1. Unmatched junction bases numbered 10, after V lost 6 bases and J lost 7 bases. CDR1 SNHLY and CDR2 FYNNEI come from the germline V gene. The CDR3 contains 14 residues. The CDR3 nucleotides are TGTGCCAGCAGCCAACAGGGGGTTGAAGCTGGCTACACCTTC. The encoded protein is CASSQQGVEAGYTF.

The chain carries TRBV2 and TRBJ2-7, with D unclear. CDR3 length: 10 residues. V was trimmed by 8 bases and J by 5 bases, leaving 7 bases between them. The germline V gene has CDR1 SNHLY and CDR2 FYNNEI. CDR3 DNA: TGTGCCAGCGAAAGAGACGAGCAGTACTTC. It yields the protein CASERDEQYF.

This chain connects TRBV19 to TRBJ1-1; no definite D call. The CDR3 extends over 13 amino acids. V lost 7 bases and J lost 0, with 9 bases in between. Germline V gene sequence: CDR1 LNHDA, CDR2 SQIVND (reference sequence). CDR3 amino acids: CASTRGLNTEAFF. In DNA form, the CDR3 reads TGTGCCAGTACGCGCGGCCTGAACACTGAAGCTTTCTTT.

V usage is TRBV6-5 and J usage is TRBJ2-2, with a weak D call TRBD1 (6 bases). Trimming pared 4 bases from V and 8 bases from J, leaving 17 bases between. This CDR3 region has 15 residues. CDR1 and CDR2 from the germline V gene are MNHEY and SVGAGI. CDR3 amino acids: CASSLRTAWGGELFF. In nucleotides, the CDR3 is TGTGCCAGCAGTTTACGGACAGCATGGGGGGGGGAGCTGTTTTTT.

V is TRBV5-4 and J is TRBJ1-2; 8 positions match TRBD1. The V segment lost 1 base and the J segment 0 bases; nucleotides outside the gene matches: 8. Germline V lookup: CDR1 SGHNT, CDR2 YYREEE (reference sequence). The CDR3 is 17 amino acids. CDR3 residues: CASSLPGTGKTNYGYTF. CDR3 nucleotide sequence: TGTGCCAGCAGCTTGCCCGGGACAGGAAAGACTAACTATGGCTACACCTTC. Complete variable domain (other parts from reference TRBV5-4 and TRBJ1-2): ETGVTQSPTHLIKTRGQQVTLRCSSQSGHNTVSWYQQALGQGPQFIFQYYREEENGRGNFPPRFSGLQFPNYSSELNVNALELDDSALYLCASSLPGTGKTNYGYTFGSGTRLTVV.

The chain links TRBV29-1 to TRBJ2-1; 9 bases are shared with TRBD2. Per the germline V gene, CDR1 is SQVTM and CDR2 is ANQGSEA. V dropped 1 base and J dropped 0; count of bases not matched to a gene: 4. The CDR3 spans 16 residues. CDR3 in DNA: TGCAGCGTTGAAGGGACTAGCGAAAGCTCCTACAATGAGCAGTTCTTC. Its translation is CSVEGTSESSYNEQFF.

The gene calls are TRBV9 and TRBJ2-7; TRBD1 matches at 10 bases. V was pared by 3 bases and J by 4 bases, with 10 bases of the junction left unmatched. This CDR3 has 16 amino acids. The germline V gene has CDR1 SGDLS and CDR2 YYNGEE. The CDR3 sequence: CASSATLGTGDYEQYF. CDR3 DNA: TGTGCCAGCAGCGCCACTCTGGGGACAGGGGATTACGAGCAGTACTTC.

CDR3 sequence reads: CASSRDRENTEAFF. CDR3 DNA: TGTGCCAGCTCTCGAGACAGGGAGAACACTGAAGCTTTCTTT. This rearrangement joins TRBV18 to TRBJ1-1; TRBD1 matches 7 bases. Per germline, CDR1 KGHSH and CDR2 LQKENI. V lost 6 bases and J lost 1; bases outside the gene matches: 5. This CDR3 has 14 residues.

The gene calls are TRBV19 and TRBJ1-1; D is unclear. V was pared by 3 bases and J by 4 bases, with 9 bases between. CDR1 and CDR2 (germline): LNHDA, SQIVND (reference sequence). This CDR3 comprises 13 residues. The CDR3 here is CASSMVSSTEAFF. Written as DNA, the CDR3 is TGTGCCAGTAGTATGGTAAGCTCCACTGAAGCTTTCTTT.

The gene calls are TRBV19 and TRBJ2-6; D is perhaps TRBD1 (5 bases). CDR1 LNHDA and CDR2 SQIVND come from the germline V gene (reference sequence). V lost 6 bases and J 3 bases, leaving 12 bases between the germline ends. The CDR3 has 15 residues. The CDR3 DNA sequence: TGTGCCAGTAGACAGGACCGGAGTGGGGCCAACGTCCTGACTTTC. Protein sequence: CASRQDRSGANVLTF.

The chain recombines TRBV4-1 with TRBJ2-1, with D possibly being TRBD2 (7 bases). The germline V and J ends were trimmed by 0 bases and 9 bases, with 18 bases remaining between them. This CDR3 contains 16 residues. Germline values: CDR1 MGHRA, CDR2 YSYEKL. CDR3 sequence (DNA): TGCGCCAGCAGCCAAGAAACGGTGGGGGGGCCGGGTGAGCAGTTCTTC. It specifies CASSQETVGGPGEQFF.

This sequence joins TRBV5-1 and TRBJ2-7; tentatively, D is TRBD1 (6 bases). Germline assignment: CDR1 SGHRS and CDR2 YFSETQ. Trimming stripped 0 bases from V and 4 bases from J, with 17 bases between. The CDR3 runs to 16 residues. For the CDR3, the DNA is TGCGCCAGCAGCTTGGTATCTTCGGACAGAGGGTACGAGCAGTACTTC. It codes for CASSLVSSDRGYEQYF.

V is TRBV4-1 and J is TRBJ1-2; D is unresolved. The CDR3 totals 16 residues. The germline V gene has CDR1 MGHRA and CDR2 YSYEKL. Trimming took 5 bases from V and 0 from J, leaving 16 bases between them. The CDR3: CASSARSGYTNYGYTF. The CDR3 DNA follows: TGCGCCAGCAGCGCAAGATCGGGGTACACTAACTATGGCTACACCTTC.

This chain joins TRBV5-4 and TRBJ2-5; a weak D match, TRBD2 (6 bases). Trimming cost V 4 bases and J 7 bases, with 14 bases left between them. Per germline, CDR1 SGHNT and CDR2 YYREEE (reference sequence). This CDR3 contains 13 residues. This CDR3 is CASSVVLGGTQYF. The CDR3 DNA reads as TGTGCCAGCAGCGTGGTCCTGGGGGGGACCCAGTACTTC.

This clone has just one count. The gene calls are TRBV10-3 and TRBJ2-2; TRBD1 matches 8 bases. V was pared by 6 bases and J by 7 bases, with 7 bases of the junction left unmatched. This CDR3 has 14 amino acids. Germline V gene lookup returns CDR1 ENHRY and CDR2 SYGVKD. The CDR3 DNA reads TGTGCCATCAGATACAGGGGACAGGACGGGGAGCTGTTTTTT. Residues: CAIRYRGQDGELFF.

This clone was counted between two and nine times. The same CDR3 is also encoded by other DNA sequences in this sample. This chain joins TRBV19 and TRBJ2-7; 9 bases align to TRBD1. CDR3 length equals 14 residues. Germline trimming cut 6 bases from V and 0 bases from J; bases unmatched to any gene: 3. Germline CDR1 reads LNHDA; CDR2 reads SQIVND (reference sequence). CDR3: CASSDRGISYEQYF. The CDR3 coding sequence is TGTGCCAGTAGCGACAGGGGGATCTCCTACGAGCAGTACTTC.